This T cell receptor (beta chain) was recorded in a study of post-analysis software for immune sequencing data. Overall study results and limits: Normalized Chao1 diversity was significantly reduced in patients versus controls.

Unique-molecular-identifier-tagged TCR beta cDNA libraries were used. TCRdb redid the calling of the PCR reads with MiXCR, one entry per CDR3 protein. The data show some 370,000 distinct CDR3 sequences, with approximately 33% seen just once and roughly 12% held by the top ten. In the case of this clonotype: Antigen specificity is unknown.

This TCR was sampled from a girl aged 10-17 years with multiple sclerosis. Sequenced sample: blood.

The CDR3 here is CASTTGGAVKDEQFF. CDR3 in DNA: TGCGCCAGCACCACAGGGGGTGCGGTAAAGGATGAGCAGTTCTTC. This chain joins TRBV5-1 and TRBJ2-1; the match to TRBD1 covers 8 bases. The V gene end was trimmed by 6 bases and the J gene end by 8 bases; junction bases not matched to a gene: 13. The CDR3 has 15 residues. Germline V gene lookup returns CDR1 SGHRS and CDR2 YFSETQ.